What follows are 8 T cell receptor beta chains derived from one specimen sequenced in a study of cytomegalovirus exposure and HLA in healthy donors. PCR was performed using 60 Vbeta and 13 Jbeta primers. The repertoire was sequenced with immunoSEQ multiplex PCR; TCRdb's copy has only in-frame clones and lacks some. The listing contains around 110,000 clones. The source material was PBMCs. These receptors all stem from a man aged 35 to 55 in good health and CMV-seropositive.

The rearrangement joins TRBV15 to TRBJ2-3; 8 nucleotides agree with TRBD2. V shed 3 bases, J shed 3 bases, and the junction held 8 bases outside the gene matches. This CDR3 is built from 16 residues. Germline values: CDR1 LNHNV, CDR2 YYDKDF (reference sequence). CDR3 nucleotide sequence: TGTGCCACCAGCAGGGGGACCGGGGGGGGAACAGATACGCAGTATTTT. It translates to CATSRGTGGGTDTQYF. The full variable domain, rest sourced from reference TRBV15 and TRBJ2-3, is DAMVIQNPRYQVTQFGKPVTLSCSQTLNHNVMYWYQQKSSQAPKLLFHYYDKDFNNEADTPDNFQSRRPNTSFCFLDIRSPGLGDTAMYLCATSRGTGGGTDTQYFGPGTRLTVL.

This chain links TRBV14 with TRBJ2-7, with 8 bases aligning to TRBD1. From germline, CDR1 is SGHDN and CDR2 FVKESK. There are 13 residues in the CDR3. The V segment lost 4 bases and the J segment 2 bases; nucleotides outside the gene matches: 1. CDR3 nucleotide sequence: TGTGCCAGCAGCCTGGACAGGGCCTACGAGCAGTACTTC. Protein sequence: CASSLDRAYEQYF.

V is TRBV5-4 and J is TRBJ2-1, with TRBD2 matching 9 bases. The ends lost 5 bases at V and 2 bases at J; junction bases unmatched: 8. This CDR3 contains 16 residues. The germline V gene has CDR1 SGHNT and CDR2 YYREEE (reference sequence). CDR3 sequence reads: CASSFWTSETYNEQFF. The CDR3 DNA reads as TGTGCCAGCAGTTTCTGGACTAGCGAAACCTACAATGAGCAGTTCTTC.

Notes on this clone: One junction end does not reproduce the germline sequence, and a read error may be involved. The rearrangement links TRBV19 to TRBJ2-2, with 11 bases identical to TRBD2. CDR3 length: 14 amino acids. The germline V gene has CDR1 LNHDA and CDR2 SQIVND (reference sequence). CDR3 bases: TGTGCCAGCAGTAGCGGGAGGGCCGTCGGGGAGCTGTTTTTT. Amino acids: CASSSGRAVGELFF.

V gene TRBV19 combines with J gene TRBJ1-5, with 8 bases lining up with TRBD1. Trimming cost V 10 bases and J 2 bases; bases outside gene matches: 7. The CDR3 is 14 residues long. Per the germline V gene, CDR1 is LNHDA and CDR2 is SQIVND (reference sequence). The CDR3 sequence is CAIFQDRGNQPQHF. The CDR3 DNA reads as TGTGCCATATTCCAGGACAGGGGCAATCAGCCCCAGCATTTT. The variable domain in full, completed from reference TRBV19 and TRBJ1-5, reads DGGITQSPKYLFRKEGQNVTLSCEQNLNHDAMYWYRQDPGQGLRLIYYSQIVNDFQKGDIAEGYSVSREKKESFPLTVTSAQKNPTAFYLCAIFQDRGNQPQHFGDGTRLSIL.

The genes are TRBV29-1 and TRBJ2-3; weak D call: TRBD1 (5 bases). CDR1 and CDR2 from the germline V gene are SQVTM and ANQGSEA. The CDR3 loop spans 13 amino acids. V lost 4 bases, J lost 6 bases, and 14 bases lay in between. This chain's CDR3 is CSVVNSPGDTQYF. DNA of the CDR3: TGCAGCGTTGTGAACTCACCAGGGGATACGCAGTATTTT.

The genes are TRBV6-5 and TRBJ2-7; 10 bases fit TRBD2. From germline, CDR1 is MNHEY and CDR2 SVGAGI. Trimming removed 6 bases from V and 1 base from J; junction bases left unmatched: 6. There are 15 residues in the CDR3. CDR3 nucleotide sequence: TGTGCCAGCAGAATAGCGGGAGGTTCTTCCTACGAGCAGTACTTC. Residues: CASRIAGGSSYEQYF.

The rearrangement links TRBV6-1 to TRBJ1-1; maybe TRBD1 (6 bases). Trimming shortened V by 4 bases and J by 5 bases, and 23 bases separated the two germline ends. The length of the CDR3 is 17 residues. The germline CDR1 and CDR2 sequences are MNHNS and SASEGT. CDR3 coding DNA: TGTGCCAGCAGTGTTGGGGGCAGAACACAATGGCTGACTGAAGCTTTCTTT. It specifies CASSVGGRTQWLTEAFF.